This T cell receptor beta chain was found in a study of glioma-infiltrating T cells. Findings and caveats of the study: CDR3 overlap between tissue and blood was very small.

This clonotype was seen many times. Antigen: not known. The iRepertoire nested amplicon-rescue multiplex PCR amplified TCR alpha and beta CDR3s from RNA. One-step reverse transcription and amplification started from about 100-400 ng of tissue mRNA or PBMC total RNA. TCRdb itself ran the multiplex PCR reads through MiXCR, one entry per CDR3 protein. The sample yields approximately 120,000 distinct CDR3 sequences, approximately 23% seen once. There are 13 residues in the CDR3. Germline V gene data show CDR1 as SQVTM and CDR2 as ANQGSEA. V was pared by 5 bases and J by 8 bases, with 18 bases between. The clonotype originates from a human donor with low-grade glioma or glioblastoma, undergoing nonglioma brain surgery, or in good health (not recorded which). The specimen was glioma tissue, nonneoplastic brain tissue, or PBMCs (not recorded which). The chain carries TRBV29-1 and TRBJ1-2; no clear D gene. The CDR3 nucleotides read TGCAGCGTTACCCGCCTGGATCGCACGGGCTACACCTTC. Its translation is CSVTRLDRTGYTF. The full variable domain, in which reference TRBV29-1 and TRBJ1-2 provide the parts outside the CDR3, is SAVISQKPSRDICQRGTSLTIQCQVDSQVTMMFWYRQQPGQSLTLIATANQGSEATYESGFVIDKFPISRPNLTFSTLTVSNMSPEDSSIYLCSVTRLDRTGYTFGSGTRLTVV.